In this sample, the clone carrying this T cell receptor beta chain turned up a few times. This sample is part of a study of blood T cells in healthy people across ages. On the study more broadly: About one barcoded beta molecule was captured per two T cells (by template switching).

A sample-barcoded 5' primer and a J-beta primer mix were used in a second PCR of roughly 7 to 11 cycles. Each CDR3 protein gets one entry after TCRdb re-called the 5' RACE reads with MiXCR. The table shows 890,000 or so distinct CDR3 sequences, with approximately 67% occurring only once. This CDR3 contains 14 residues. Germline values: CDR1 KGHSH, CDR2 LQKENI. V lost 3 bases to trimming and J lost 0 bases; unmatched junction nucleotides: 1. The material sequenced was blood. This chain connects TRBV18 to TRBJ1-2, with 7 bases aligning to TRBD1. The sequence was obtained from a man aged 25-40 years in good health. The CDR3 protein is CASSPTGTNYGYTF. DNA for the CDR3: TGTGCCAGCTCACCGACAGGGACTAACTATGGCTACACCTTC.